This T cell receptor (beta chain) came from a study of blood T cell repertoires in COVID-19. Some clones are missing from TCRdb's copy, which holds only in-frame ones; the method was immunoSEQ multiplex PCR. This table has around 170,000 clones, roughly 75% appearing once. Germline V gives CDR1 MNHNY, CDR2 SVGAGI (reference sequence). This CDR3 contains 14 residues. J lost 2 bases, V lost 6 bases, and 6 bases had no gene match. The genes are TRBV6-6 and TRBJ1-1, with 7 positions matching TRBD1. The clonotype originates from a man between 65 and 85 years old with active or convalescent COVID-19. The material sequenced was peripheral blood. The CDR3, as DNA: TGTGCCAGCAGCGCAACAGGGGACAACACTGAAGCTTTCTTT. Amino acids: CASSATGDNTEAFF.